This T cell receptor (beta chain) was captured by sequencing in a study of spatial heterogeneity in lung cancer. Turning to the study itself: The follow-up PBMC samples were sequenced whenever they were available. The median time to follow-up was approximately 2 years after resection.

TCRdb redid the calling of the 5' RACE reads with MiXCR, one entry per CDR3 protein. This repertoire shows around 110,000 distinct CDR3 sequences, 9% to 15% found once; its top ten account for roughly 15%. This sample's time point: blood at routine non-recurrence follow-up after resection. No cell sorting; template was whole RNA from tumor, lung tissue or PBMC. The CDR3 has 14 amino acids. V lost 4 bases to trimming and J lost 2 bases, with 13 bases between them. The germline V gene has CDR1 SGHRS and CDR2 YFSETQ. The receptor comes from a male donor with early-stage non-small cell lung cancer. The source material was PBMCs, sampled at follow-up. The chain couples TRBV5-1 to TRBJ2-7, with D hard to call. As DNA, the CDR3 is TGCGCCAGCAGCCCCGGCGGCAGGACCTACGAGCAGTACTTC. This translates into CASSPGGRTYEQYF.